This T cell receptor (beta chain) derives from a study of T cell changes during pregnancy in multiple sclerosis. The protocol was immunoSEQ multiplex PCR, while the TCRdb copy is restricted to in-frame clones and leaves out a portion. The data hold 50,000 to 65,000 clones, with 90% to 95% observed a single time. In germline, CDR1 is MNHNS, CDR2 SASEGT. The CDR3 is 14 amino acids. Trimming removed 11 bases at V and 1 base at J, with 15 bases between. The input for sequencing was CD4+ T cells from peripheral blood mononuclear cells, taken in the first trimester of pregnancy. The receptor was derived from a female donor with multiple sclerosis, enrolled in a pregnancy study. The chain carries TRBV6-1 and TRBJ2-1, with D tentatively TRBD2 (5 bases). The CDR3 sequence: CAGTRAGSYNEQFF. CDR3 coding DNA: TGTGCCGGAACGCGGGCAGGTTCCTACAATGAGCAGTTCTTC.